This TCR beta chain was identified in a study of T cells in Graves' hyperthyroidism and ophthalmopathy. General study results and limits: Blood also showed most of the thyroid clonotypes that were expanded above 0.001. The model's output predicted ophthalmopathy at a median of about 5.9 months prior to onset.

Using RNA transcripts as the source, TCR beta CDR3 regions were amplified. A set of HTBI primers served as the primers for a first-round RT-PCR of the TCR CDR3. TCRdb redid the calling of the multiplex PCR reads with MiXCR, one entry per CDR3 protein. The table has roughly 630,000 distinct CDR3 sequences, 15% to 19% seen once. This clonotype was counted at least ten times. Antigen specificity is unknown. Not enrolled were patients with uncontrolled infection, other autoimmune disease, pregnancy or lactation. PBMCs stemmed from approximately 10 ml fresh peripheral blood. Germline V CDR1 and CDR2: DFQATT, SNEGSKA (reference sequence). V was cut by 1 base and J by 3 bases, with 10 bases left in between. This CDR3 has 14 amino acids.

The sequence was obtained from a woman aged 25 to 39 with Graves' hyperthyroidism. This chain connects TRBV20-1 to TRBJ2-1; D call uncertain. The sample consisted of blood. Here the CDR3 reads CSARGGGNYNEQFF. DNA of the CDR3: TGCAGTGCTAGAGGTGGCGGAAACTACAATGAGCAGTTCTTC.